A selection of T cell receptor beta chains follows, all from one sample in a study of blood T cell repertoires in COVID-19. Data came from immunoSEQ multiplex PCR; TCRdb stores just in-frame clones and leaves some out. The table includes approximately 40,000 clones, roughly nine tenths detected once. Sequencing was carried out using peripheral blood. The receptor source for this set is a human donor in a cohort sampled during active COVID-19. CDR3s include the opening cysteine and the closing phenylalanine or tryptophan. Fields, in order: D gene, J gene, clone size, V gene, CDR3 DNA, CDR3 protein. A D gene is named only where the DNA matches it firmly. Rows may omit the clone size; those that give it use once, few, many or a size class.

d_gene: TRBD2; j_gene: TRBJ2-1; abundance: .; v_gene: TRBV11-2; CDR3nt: TGTGCCAGCAGCTTAGGAGGTAGCGGGAGGGACAATGAGCAGTTCTTC; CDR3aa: CASSLGGSGRDNEQFF
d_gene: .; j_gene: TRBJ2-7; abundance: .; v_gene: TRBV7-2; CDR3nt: TGTGCCAGCAGCCCGTCGCGAGCTAACGAGCAGTACTTC; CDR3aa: CASSPSRANEQYF
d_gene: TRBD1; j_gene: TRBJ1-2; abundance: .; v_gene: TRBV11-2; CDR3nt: TGTGCCAGCAGCCAGATACCCGGACAGGGGGCGCGTGGCTACACCTTC; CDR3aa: CASSQIPGQGARGYTF
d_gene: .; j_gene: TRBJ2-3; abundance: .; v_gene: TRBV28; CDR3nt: TGTGCCAGCAGTTTACACAGGGCCATGATCACAGATACGCAGTATTTT; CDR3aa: CASSLHRAMITDTQYF
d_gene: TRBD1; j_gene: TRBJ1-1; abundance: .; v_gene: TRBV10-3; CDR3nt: TGTGCCTCCGGACAGGGGAACACTGAAGCTTTCTTT; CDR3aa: CASGQGNTEAFF
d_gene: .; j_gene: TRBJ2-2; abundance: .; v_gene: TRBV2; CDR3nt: TGTGCCAGCAGTGAGAAACAGCCCAACACCGGGGAGCTGTTTTTT; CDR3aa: CASSEKQPNTGELFF
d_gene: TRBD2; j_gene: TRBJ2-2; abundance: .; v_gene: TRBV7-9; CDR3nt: TGTGCCAGCAGCCCCGGGACTAGCGGGGGCGGCGGGGAGCTGTTTTTT; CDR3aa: CASSPGTSGGGGELFF
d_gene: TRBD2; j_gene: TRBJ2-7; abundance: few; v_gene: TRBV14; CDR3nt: TGTGCCAGCAGCGCCCTAGCGGGAATCTCCTACGAGCAGTACTTC; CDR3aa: CASSALAGISYEQYF
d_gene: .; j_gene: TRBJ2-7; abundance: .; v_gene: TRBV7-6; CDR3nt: TGTGCCAGCAGCCGAACCCCTACTAGCTCCTACGAGCAGTACTTC; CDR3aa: CASSRTPTSSYEQYF
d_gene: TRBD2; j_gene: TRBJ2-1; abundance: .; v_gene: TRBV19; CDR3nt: TGTGCCAGTAGTTTGGCGGGAGGGCTGGGCAATGAGCAGTTCTTC; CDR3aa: CASSLAGGLGNEQFF
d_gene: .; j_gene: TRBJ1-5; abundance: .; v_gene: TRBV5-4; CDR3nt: TGTGCCAGCAGCTTGGCCGTCGATCAGCCCCAGCATTTT; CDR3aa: CASSLAVDQPQHF
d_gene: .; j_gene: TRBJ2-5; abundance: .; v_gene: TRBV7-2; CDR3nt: TGTGCCAGCAGCTTAGCTGGGCTCAAAGAGACCCAGTACTTC; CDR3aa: CASSLAGLKETQYF
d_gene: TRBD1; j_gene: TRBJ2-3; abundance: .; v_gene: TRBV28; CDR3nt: TGTGCCAGCAGGGGACAGGGGAAGGCCACAGATACGCAGTATTTT; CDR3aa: CASRGQGKATDTQYF
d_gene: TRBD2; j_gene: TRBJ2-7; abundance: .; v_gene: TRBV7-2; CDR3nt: TGTGCCAGCAGCCTAGGGGGGACTAGCGGCTACGAGCAGTACTTC; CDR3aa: CASSLGGTSGYEQYF